Below, 7 T cell receptor beta chains from the same sample are listed, as sequenced in a study of breast tumors, draining lymph nodes, adjacent tissues. Each CDR3 protein is one row after TCRdb ran MiXCR on the multiplex PCR reads. This table holds 100,000 to 150,000 distinct CDR3 sequences, 20% found once. Axillary draining lymph nodes of breast cancer patients supplied the node samples. Material: axillary lymph node tissue. Every receptor here comes from a female donor with breast cancer. Some clones in this sample may be carry-over from other donors' samples.

This clonotype was detected many times. The chain uses TRBV28 and TRBJ2-5; 12 positions match TRBD2. The germline gives CDR1 MDHEN, CDR2 SYDVKM. The junction had 9 bases not matched to a gene; V was cut back by 6 bases and J by 4 bases. The CDR3 has 16 residues. The CDR3 DNA is TGTGCCAGCAGCAGCCCTAGCGGGAGGGCCAGAGAGACCCAGTACTTC. Translated: CASSSPSGRARETQYF.

This clonotype was recorded at least ten times. The chain recombines TRBV20-1 with TRBJ1-5; D gene unclear. Germline CDR1 reads DFQATT; CDR2 reads SNEGSKA (reference sequence). This CDR3 spans 13 amino acids. V dropped 7 bases and J dropped 4 bases, with 14 bases sitting between them. CDR3 nucleotide sequence: TGCAGTGTCCCCACGAGGGCGAATCAGCCCCAGCATTTT. It specifies CSVPTRANQPQHF.

This clonotype was seen ten or more times. The chain links TRBV7-3 to TRBJ2-1; the match to TRBD2 covers 9 bases. This CDR3 contains 14 residues. CDR1 and CDR2 (germline): SGHTA, FQGTGA. The ends lost 5 bases at V and 5 bases at J; junction bases unmatched: 4. This chain's CDR3 is CASSRAGGNNEQFF. In nucleotides, the CDR3 is TGTGCCAGCAGCAGAGCGGGGGGAAACAATGAGCAGTTCTTC.

This clonotype was counted ten times or more. The chain uses TRBV5-5 and TRBJ2-1; 12 bases map to TRBD2. Germline V gives CDR1 SGHKS, CDR2 YYEKEE (reference sequence). Trimming removed 1 base from V and 9 bases from J; junction bases left unmatched: 5. CDR3 size: 15 residues. The CDR3 nucleotides are TGTGCCAGCAGCTTGACGGGACTAGCGGGTTTTGAGCAGTTCTTC. It codes for CASSLTGLAGFEQFF.

The table lists this clonotype with many counts. V and J are TRBV5-1 and TRBJ1-2, with 7 nucleotides matching TRBD1. This CDR3 is 15 amino acids long. J gave up 6 bases and V 0 bases, and 8 bases lay outside the gene matches. The V gene's germline CDR1 is SGHRS and CDR2 YFSETQ. CDR3 sequence reads: CASSLAIQGYHGYTF. The CDR3 DNA reads as TGCGCCAGCAGCTTGGCAATACAGGGGTACCATGGCTACACCTTC.

The chain joins TRBV6-5 to TRBJ1-3, with a weak D call TRBD1 (5 bases). Per germline, CDR1 MNHEY and CDR2 SVGAGI. The V gene lost 2 bases and the J gene lost 0 bases, with 11 bases spanning the gap. This CDR3 is 16 amino acids long. DNA of the CDR3: TGTGCCAGCAGTTACCGGGACCCTCTCTCTGGAAACACCATATATTTT. Protein: CASSYRDPLSGNTIYF.

In this sample, this clonotype turned up many times. This sequence joins TRBV20-1 and TRBJ2-2, with D possibly being TRBD1 (6 bases). This CDR3 has 11 residues. CDR1 DFQATT and CDR2 SNEGSKA come from the germline V gene (reference sequence). V shed 3 bases and J shed 9 bases, with 8 bases lying between them. CDR3 nucleotides: TGCAGTGCTAGTAGGGGGTGGGAGCTGTTTTTT. This encodes CSASRGWELFF.